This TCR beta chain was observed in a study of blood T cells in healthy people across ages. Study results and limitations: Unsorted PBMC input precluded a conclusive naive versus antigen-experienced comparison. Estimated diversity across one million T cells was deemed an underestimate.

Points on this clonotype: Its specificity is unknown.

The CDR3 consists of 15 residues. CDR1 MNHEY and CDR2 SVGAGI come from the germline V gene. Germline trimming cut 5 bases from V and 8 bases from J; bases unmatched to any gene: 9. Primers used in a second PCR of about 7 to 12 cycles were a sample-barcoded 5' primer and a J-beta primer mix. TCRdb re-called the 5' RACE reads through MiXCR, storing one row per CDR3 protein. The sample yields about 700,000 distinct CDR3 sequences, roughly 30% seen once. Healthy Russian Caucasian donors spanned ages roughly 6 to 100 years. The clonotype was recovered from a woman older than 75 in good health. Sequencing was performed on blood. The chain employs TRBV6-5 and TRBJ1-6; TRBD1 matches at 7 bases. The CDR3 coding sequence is TGTGCCAGCAGTACGACCCGGGACAGCGATTCACCCCTCCACTTT. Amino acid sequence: CASSTTRDSDSPLHF.